The 18 T cell receptor beta chains below were found in one sample sequenced in a study of CD8 T cells in ankylosing spondylitis. Regarding the study as a whole: Characteristic, it appeared, of ankylosing spondylitis blood was a TCR beta motif of several highly homologous variants.

TCRdb re-analysed the 5' RACE reads in MiXCR, keeping a single row per CDR3 protein. The table shows around 770,000 distinct CDR3 sequences, with 12% occurring only once. For these receptors, no antigen is known. The sample was blood, either unsorted or a sorted T cell fraction (not recorded which). The receptors stem from a male donor with ankylosing spondylitis.

This clonotype came up a few times. The genes are TRBV20-1 and TRBJ2-1; no reliable D call. Germline V gene sequence: CDR1 DFQATT, CDR2 SNEGSKA (reference sequence). V was cut by 3 bases and J by 5 bases, with 8 bases left in between. The CDR3 is 12 amino acids. CDR3 in amino acids: CSASDFHNEQFF. CDR3 DNA: TGCAGTGCTAGTGATTTTCACAATGAGCAGTTCTTC.

The rearrangement joins TRBV18 to TRBJ2-1, with D possibly matching TRBD2 (5 bases). This CDR3 has 13 amino acids. Trimming took 0 bases from V and 11 from J, leaving 11 bases between them. CDR1 is KGHSH and CDR2 is LQKENI in the germline V gene. The CDR3 is CASSPPSGAKQFF. The CDR3 DNA follows: TGTGCCAGCTCACCACCAAGCGGAGCCAAGCAGTTCTTC.

The genes are TRBV29-1 and TRBJ1-1; tentatively, D is TRBD1 (5 bases). CDR1 is SQVTM and CDR2 is ANQGSEA in the germline V gene. The V end was cut by 7 bases, the J end by 0 bases, with 15 bases between. The CDR3 has 14 residues. CDR3 DNA sequence: TGCAGCGCCCGAGACAGACCCTTGAACACTGAAGCTTTCTTT. The encoded protein is CSARDRPLNTEAFF.

The CDR3 spells CASSSLDRLTDTQYF. In DNA form, the CDR3 reads TGTGCCAGCAGCTCACTAGACAGGCTCACAGATACGCAGTATTTT. The genes are TRBV5-5 and TRBJ2-3; D perhaps matches TRBD1 (6 bases). Trimming took 3 bases from V and 2 from J, leaving 13 bases between them. Germline CDR1 is SGHKS and CDR2 is YYEKEE (reference sequence). CDR3 length: 15 residues. Supplemented by reference TRBV5-5 and TRBJ2-3, the full variable domain reads DAGVTQSPTHLIKTRGQQVTLRCSPISGHKSVSWYQQVLGQGPQFIFQYYEKEERGRGNFPDRFSARQFPNYSSELNVNALLLGDSALYLCASSSLDRLTDTQYFGPGTRLTVL.

This rearrangement joins TRBV5-1 to TRBJ2-5; 9 bases fit TRBD1. The CDR3 is made up of 15 amino acids. CDR1 is SGHRS, CDR2 YFSETQ, per germline. The junction had 4 bases not matched to a gene; V was cut back by 4 bases and J by 0 bases. CDR3 in amino acids: CASSPGTGNQETQYF. Here the CDR3 DNA reads TGCGCCAGCAGCCCTGGGACAGGGAACCAAGAGACCCAGTACTTC. Based on the CDR3 plus reference TRBV5-1 and TRBJ2-5, the full variable domain is KAGVTQTPRYLIKTRGQQVTLSCSPISGHRSVSWYQQTPGQGLQFLFEYFSETQRNKGNFPGRFSGRQFSNSRSEMNVSTLELGDSALYLCASSPGTGNQETQYFGPGTRLLVL.

At least ten counts were recorded for this clonotype. This chain joins TRBV20-1 and TRBJ1-1; maybe TRBD1 (5 bases). The CDR3 is made up of 16 amino acids. Germline V gene sequence: CDR1 DFQATT, CDR2 SNEGSKA (reference sequence). Trimming took 0 bases from V and 1 from J, leaving 15 bases between them. The CDR3: CSARDLPGRGNTEAFF. CDR3 bases: TGCAGTGCTAGAGATTTGCCAGGAAGGGGGAACACTGAAGCTTTCTTT.

This clonotype occurred a few times. The chain has TRBV5-1 and TRBJ1-2; no clear D gene. V lost 3 bases to trimming and J lost 8 bases, with 11 bases between them. Germline-derived CDR1 and CDR2 are SGHRS and YFSETQ. CDR3 length equals 12 residues. The CDR3 sequence: CASSSNMGGYTF. The DNA of the CDR3 is TGCGCCAGCAGCTCCAACATGGGGGGCTACACCTTC. The variable domain in full, completed from reference TRBV5-1 and TRBJ1-2, reads KAGVTQTPRYLIKTRGQQVTLSCSPISGHRSVSWYQQTPGQGLQFLFEYFSETQRNKGNFPGRFSGRQFSNSRSEMNVSTLELGDSALYLCASSSNMGGYTFGSGTRLTVV.

Many counts were recorded for this clonotype. The chain combines TRBV10-2 with TRBJ2-7; 8 bases are shared with TRBD1. Losses at the gene ends were 10 bases for V and 7 bases for J; bases not matched to a gene: 21. The length of the CDR3 is 16 residues. Germline assignment: CDR1 WSHSY and CDR2 SAAADI. CDR3 sequence (DNA): TGCGCCACCCTAAGCCCATGGCGACAGGGGATGGGGGAGCAGTACTTC. Protein product: CATLSPWRQGMGEQYF.

This clonotype was detected many times. J is TRBJ2-1 and V is TRBV2, with D maybe TRBD2 (5 bases). Trimming took 7 bases from V and 7 from J, leaving 11 bases between them. Germline V gene sequence: CDR1 SNHLY, CDR2 FYNNEI. The CDR3 totals 12 residues. Here the CDR3 DNA reads TGTGCCAGCACCGGACTGCTTAATGAGCAGTTCTTC. It specifies CASTGLLNEQFF. Full variable domain (outside the CDR3, taken from reference TRBV2 and TRBJ2-1): EPEVTQTPSHQVTQMGQEVILRCVPISNHLYFYWYRQILGQKVEFLVSFYNNEISEKSEIFDDQFSVERPDGSNFTLKIRSTKLEDSAMYFCASTGLLNEQFFGPGTRLTVL.

This clonotype was found a few times. The chain links TRBV18 to TRBJ2-7; D might be TRBD2 (5 bases). The CDR3 spans 17 residues. The V and J ends lost 3 bases and 4 bases respectively, with 22 bases between them. Germline CDR1 KGHSH, CDR2 LQKENI. Here the CDR3 DNA reads TGTGCCAGCTCACCTAGCCGTGATTGGACTCCCAAGTACGAGCAGTACTTC. Protein: CASSPSRDWTPKYEQYF. Full variable domain (rest looked up from reference TRBV18 and TRBJ2-7): NAGVMQNPRHLVRRRGQEARLRCSPMKGHSHVYWYRQLPEEGLKFMVYLQKENIIDESGMPKERFSAEFPKEGPSILRIQQVVRGDSAAYFCASSPSRDWTPKYEQYFGPGTRLTVT.

Many counts were recorded for this clonotype. The CDR3 bases are TGTGCCAGCAGCCAAGGACCGATCAATCAGCCCCAGCATTTT. Protein product: CASSQGPINQPQHF. The chain has TRBV3-1 and TRBJ1-5; no firm D call. The CDR3 has 14 amino acids. Germline loops: CDR1 LGHDT, CDR2 YNNKEL (reference sequence). V shed 1 base and J shed 3 bases, with 7 bases lying between them.

The chain is built from TRBV20-1 and TRBJ2-1; possibly TRBD2 for D (6 bases). Trimming stripped 3 bases from V and 4 bases from J, with 16 bases between. The germline V gene encodes CDR1 DFQATT and CDR2 SNEGSKA (reference sequence). The length of the CDR3 is 15 residues. CDR3 coding DNA: TGCAGTGCTAGCGGGTCGCGCGGGATTTACAATGAGCAGTTCTTC. Its translation is CSASGSRGIYNEQFF.

The chain links TRBV18 to TRBJ2-5; tentative D call: TRBD1 (5 bases). The CDR3 extends over 15 amino acids. CDR1 and CDR2 (germline): KGHSH, LQKENI. V was trimmed by 0 bases and J by 7 bases, leaving 15 bases between them. This CDR3 is CASSPPGRGFGTQYF. Here the CDR3 DNA reads TGTGCCAGCTCACCACCGGGGCGTGGATTCGGGACCCAGTACTTC.

This clonotype came up a few times. The chain uses TRBV15 and TRBJ1-5; a possible D gene is TRBD1 (5 bases). V was shortened by 1 base and J by 7 bases, with 14 bases between the two germline ends. Germline V gene lookup returns CDR1 LNHNV and CDR2 YYDKDF (reference sequence). The CDR3 totals 15 residues. The CDR3 loop is CATSRGEGVVQPQHF. CDR3 in DNA: TGTGCCACCAGCAGAGGGGAAGGGGTCGTCCAGCCCCAGCATTTT.

The J gene is TRBJ1-4, the V gene TRBV20-1, with D perhaps TRBD1 (5 bases). The CDR3 contains 15 residues. Per germline, CDR1 DFQATT and CDR2 SNEGSKA (reference sequence). The V end was cut by 3 bases, the J end by 4 bases, with 15 bases between. CDR3 DNA: TGCAGTGCTAGCGGCAGGGCACGCGGTAATGAAAAACTGTTTTTT. It yields the protein CSASGRARGNEKLFF.

The chain uses TRBV9 and TRBJ2-7; TRBD2 matches 12 bases. The CDR3 is 18 residues long. V lost 0 bases to trimming and J lost 4 bases; unmatched junction nucleotides: 11. The germline V gene has CDR1 SGDLS and CDR2 YYNGEE. Here the CDR3 DNA reads TGTGCCAGCAGCGTAGAACCTCAGACTAGCGGGAGTTCGTACGAGCAGTACTTC. Its translation: CASSVEPQTSGSSYEQYF.

CDR3 nucleotides: TGTGCCAGCTCAGAAGGGTTGGCGGGGAACACTGAAGCTTTCTTT. Its translation is CASSEGLAGNTEAFF. The chain combines TRBV6-1 with TRBJ1-1; D gene ambiguous. Deletions cut 8 bases from V and 1 base from J, with 17 bases between. This CDR3 is 15 amino acids long. CDR1 and CDR2 from the germline V gene are MNHNS and SASEGT.

This clonotype was counted a few times. The chain recombines TRBV6-2 or TRBV6-3 with TRBJ1-5, with D unresolved. CDR1 and CDR2 (germline): MNHEY, SVGEGT. This CDR3 contains 15 residues. Trimming left V 4 bases short and J 5 bases short, with 15 bases between. The CDR3 DNA reads TGTGCCAGCAGTTCCAGCGACGCCATTTATCAGCCCCAGCATTTT. As protein: CASSSSDAIYQPQHF.